These 25 T cell receptor beta chains were sequenced from one sample in a study of beta chain features in type 1 diabetes. Expressed TCRB transcripts were sequenced, since all the RNA that had been isolated was reverse transcribed. Clones were read by immunoSEQ multiplex PCR, and TCRdb kept only the in-frame ones, dropping some. Among under 950,000 clones listed, around a sixth were seen once. Source material: naive CD4+ T cells from blood. Receptor source: a woman younger than 35 in good health.

This clone was picked up a small number of times. The V call is TRBV2, the J call TRBJ2-7; D may correspond to TRBD1 or TRBD2 (5 bases each). The CDR3 loop spans 15 amino acids. V gave up 3 bases and J gave up 3 bases, with 15 bases separating them. CDR1 SNHLY and CDR2 FYNNEI come from the germline V gene. CDR3 amino acids: CASSEIGAGDYEQYF. CDR3 coding DNA: TGTGCCAGCAGTGAGATTGGGGCGGGTGACTACGAGCAGTACTTC.

This rearrangement joins TRBV10-3 to TRBJ2-1; 8 bases align to TRBD2. This CDR3 region has 14 residues. CDR1 is ENHRY, CDR2 SYGVKD, per germline. J lost 7 bases, V lost 6 bases, and 8 bases had no gene match. This CDR3 reads CAIRSAGDTNEQFF. The CDR3 DNA reads TGTGCCATCAGATCAGCGGGAGACACTAATGAGCAGTTCTTC.

The chain combines TRBV9 with TRBJ1-2; tentatively, D is TRBD1 (6 bases). This CDR3 contains 14 residues. V was trimmed by 3 bases and J by 4 bases, leaving 13 bases between them. In germline, CDR1 is SGDLS, CDR2 YYNGEE. This chain's CDR3 is CASSDARTAYGYTF. The CDR3, as DNA: TGTGCCAGCAGCGACGCTCGGACAGCCTATGGCTACACCTTC.

The J gene is TRBJ2-7, the V gene TRBV18; D not certain. The CDR3 spans 14 residues. The V end was cut by 6 bases, the J end by 4 bases, with 16 bases between. Germline CDR1 is KGHSH and CDR2 is LQKENI. The CDR3 nucleotides are TGTGCCAGCTCCCATTCAAGGCGCAGTTACGAGCAGTACTTC. It codes for CASSHSRRSYEQYF.

This clone was found a few times. J is TRBJ2-5 and V is TRBV29-1, with 8 bases identical to TRBD2. Trimming took 7 bases from V and 6 from J; bases not matched to a gene: 7. Germline CDR1 reads SQVTM; CDR2 reads ANQGSEA. The CDR3 is 12 amino acids. CDR3 residues: CSGEGLAQTQYF. Written as DNA, the CDR3 is TGCAGCGGCGAAGGACTAGCCCAGACCCAGTACTTC.

This clone was seen more than once but under ten times. The rearrangement joins TRBV11-2 to TRBJ2-7; the D is unclear. There are 14 residues in the CDR3. The germline gives CDR1 SGHAT, CDR2 FQNNGV. Trimming took 7 bases from V and 3 from J, leaving 16 bases between them. The CDR3 nucleotides read TGTGCCAGCACACGATCTAGGGCGAACTACGAGCAGTACTTC. It specifies CASTRSRANYEQYF. The full variable domain, completed using reference TRBV11-2 and TRBJ2-7, is EAGVAQSPRYKIIEKRQSVAFWCNPISGHATLYWYQQILGQGPKLLIQFQNNGVVDDSQLPKDRFSAERLKGVDSTLKIQPAKLEDSAVYLCASTRSRANYEQYFGPGTRLTVT.

In this sample, this clone turned up a few times. The V call is TRBV6-5, the J call TRBJ2-7; possible D gene TRBD1, 6 bases. Between the trimmed V and J ends, which lost 2 bases and 9 bases, there was a span of 20 bases. The CDR3 is 15 residues long. Germline CDR1 MNHEY, CDR2 SVGAGI. The CDR3 DNA follows: TGTGCCAGCAGTTACGGAGCCGGGACACGATTTGGGCAGTACTTC. This codes for CASSYGAGTRFGQYF.

There are a few counts of this clone. The chain employs TRBV7-8 and TRBJ1-1; D is unresolved. Per germline, CDR1 SGHVS and CDR2 FQNEAQ. The CDR3 loop spans 15 amino acids. The V end lost 5 bases, the J end lost 0 bases, and 13 bases lay between the germline ends. The CDR3 reads CASSVILGLNTEAFF. The CDR3 DNA reads as TGTGCCAGCAGCGTAATACTAGGGTTGAACACTGAAGCTTTCTTT.

This clone was seen a few times. The CDR3 coding sequence is TGTGCCAGCAGCCAACAAAGGGGGGCTAGCGGGATAATTTGGGAGACCCAGTACTTC. It translates to CASSQQRGASGIIWETQYF. The rearrangement joins TRBV4-2 to TRBJ2-5, with TRBD2 matching over 9 bases. This CDR3 has 19 residues. After removal of 2 bases from V and 5 bases from J, the junction contained 18 bases not matched to a gene. Germline V CDR1 and CDR2: LGHNA, YNFKEQ.

This chain joins TRBV14 and TRBJ2-7; D uncertain. The CDR3 extends over 15 amino acids. CDR1 and CDR2 (germline): SGHDN, FVKESK. V lost 4 bases, J lost 0 bases, and 13 bases lay in between. The CDR3 sequence is CASSLRLVSSYEQYF. In DNA, the CDR3 is TGTGCCAGCAGCCTACGACTGGTGAGCTCCTACGAGCAGTACTTC.

Only a few counts were recorded for this clone. The chain joins TRBV6-5 to TRBJ2-1; TRBD2 aligns across 9 bases. J lost 3 bases, V lost 2 bases, and 2 bases had no gene match. This CDR3 has 15 amino acids. Per the germline V gene, CDR1 is MNHEY and CDR2 is SVGAGI. This chain's CDR3 is CASSYGTSLYNEQFF. The CDR3 DNA follows: TGTGCCAGCAGTTACGGGACTAGCCTCTACAATGAGCAGTTCTTC.

The J gene is TRBJ2-2, the V gene TRBV4-3, with 9 bases identical to TRBD2. Germline CDR1 and CDR2: LGHNA and YSLEER. V lost 1 base to trimming and J lost 0 bases; unmatched junction nucleotides: 3. This CDR3 has 17 amino acids. CDR3 nucleotide sequence: TGCGCCAGCAGCCAAGCTCGACTAGCGGCGAACACCGGGGAGCTGTTTTTT. Translated: CASSQARLAANTGELFF.

This clone has just a few counts. The junction differs from germline at one of its ends, possibly a read error. The chain has TRBV28 and TRBJ2-7; unclear D gene. The CDR3 runs 11 residues. Germline CDR1 and CDR2: MDHEN and SYDVKM. Here the CDR3 DNA reads TGTGCCAGCAGTTTCCAGTACGTGCAGTACTTC. Translating gives CASSFQYVQYF.

The chain couples TRBV28 to TRBJ1-2; no clear D gene. The length of the CDR3 is 12 residues. Per germline, CDR1 MDHEN and CDR2 SYDVKM. Trimming removed 11 bases from V and 1 base from J, with 11 bases in between. The CDR3 spells CAGYGFNYGYTF. In DNA form, the CDR3 reads TGTGCCGGTTACGGGTTTAACTATGGCTACACCTTC.

The J gene is TRBJ2-1, the V gene TRBV19, with 8 bases identical to TRBD2. Trimming at V came to 9 bases and at J to 0 bases, leaving 10 bases not matched to a gene. The CDR3 loop spans 16 amino acids. Per the germline V gene, CDR1 is LNHDA and CDR2 is SQIVND (reference sequence). CDR3 residues: CASTKLAGGSYNEQFF. DNA for the CDR3: TGTGCCAGCACAAAACTTGCGGGAGGCTCCTACAATGAGCAGTTCTTC.

A few counts support this clone. The V and J genes are TRBV28 and TRBJ1-4; D gene uncertain. The CDR3 totals 12 residues. V shed 6 bases and J shed 8 bases, with 10 bases lying between them. The V gene's germline CDR1 is MDHEN and CDR2 SYDVKM. The CDR3 here is CASRMRREKLFF. The CDR3 DNA follows: TGTGCCAGCAGAATGCGGCGGGAAAAACTGTTTTTT.

This clone was detected only a few times. This rearrangement joins TRBV11-1 to TRBJ2-5; D gene uncertain. Trimming took off 1 base at V and 5 bases at J, with 5 bases between the two ends. Germline V gene sequence: CDR1 SGHAT, CDR2 FQDESV (reference sequence). CDR3 length: 12 amino acids. DNA for the CDR3: TGTGCCAGCAGCTTAGGGCAGGAGACCCAGTACTTC. Protein: CASSLGQETQYF.

The CDR3 DNA follows: TGTGCCAGCAGTGAAGCGCAGCTACTGTCTCGCGGCTACACCTTC. It translates to CASSEAQLLSRGYTF. This sequence joins TRBV2 and TRBJ1-2; D gene uncertain. Germline CDR1 is SNHLY and CDR2 is FYNNEI. The CDR3 is made up of 15 amino acids. With 0 bases removed from V and 8 bases from J, the gap between germline ends came to 16 bases. Full variable domain (missing parts from reference TRBV2 and TRBJ1-2): EPEVTQTPSHQVTQMGQEVILRCVPISNHLYFYWYRQILGQKVEFLVSFYNNEISEKSEIFDDQFSVERPDGSNFTLKIRSTKLEDSAMYFCASSEAQLLSRGYTFGSGTRLTVV.

In its sample, this clone was seen a few times. The chain employs TRBV10-3 and TRBJ2-7; the match to TRBD2 covers 10 bases. This CDR3 has 14 residues. The germline CDR1 and CDR2 sequences are ENHRY and SYGVKD. V shed 4 bases, J shed 3 bases, and the junction held 3 bases outside the gene matches. The CDR3 DNA follows: TGTGCCATCAGTGGAACTAGCGGGAACTACGAGCAGTACTTC. Protein sequence: CAISGTSGNYEQYF.

This clone was observed a few times. V usage is TRBV6-5 and J usage is TRBJ2-2; no reliable D call. The CDR3 sequence is 12 residues long. The V gene's germline CDR1 is MNHEY and CDR2 SVGAGI. V gave up 4 bases and J gave up 9 bases, with 9 bases separating them. For the CDR3, the DNA is TGTGCCAGCAGTTCCACCGGGCGGGAGCTGTTTTTT. It codes for CASSSTGRELFF.

The rearrangement joins TRBV7-9 to TRBJ2-5, with TRBD2 matching 8 bases. The V and J ends lost 5 bases and 1 base, in that order; junction bases with no gene match: 9. This CDR3 comprises 16 residues. The germline V gene has CDR1 SEHNR and CDR2 FQNEAQ (reference sequence). CDR3 residues: CASSEGTSSIQETQYF. In nucleotides, the CDR3 is TGTGCCAGCAGCGAAGGGACTAGTAGTATCCAAGAGACCCAGTACTTC. The entire variable domain, with the rest obtained from reference TRBV7-9 and TRBJ2-5, is as follows: DTGVSQNPRHKITKRGQNVTFRCDPISEHNRLYWYRQTLGQGPEFLTYFQNEAQLEKSRLLSDRFSAERPKGSFSTLEIQRTEQGDSAMYLCASSEGTSSIQETQYFGPGTRLLVL.

This clone has only a few counts. The V call is TRBV7-2, the J call TRBJ2-7, with TRBD2 matching over 12 bases. The V gene end was trimmed by 5 bases and the J gene end by 3 bases; junction bases not matched to a gene: 8. Germline assignment: CDR1 SGHTA and CDR2 FQGNSA. The CDR3 totals 16 residues. This CDR3 is CASSRTLAGGYYEQYF. In DNA, the CDR3 is TGTGCCAGCAGCCGTACGCTAGCGGGAGGGTACTACGAGCAGTACTTC. Complete variable domain (other parts from reference TRBV7-2 and TRBJ2-7): GAGVSQSPSNKVTEKGKDVELRCDPISGHTALYWYRQSLGQGLEFLIYFQGNSAPDKSGLPSDRFSAERTGGSVSTLTIQRTQQEDSAVYLCASSRTLAGGYYEQYFGPGTRLTVT.

The chain carries TRBV2 and TRBJ1-2, with unresolved D. CDR3 length equals 11 residues. CDR1 SNHLY and CDR2 FYNNEI come from the germline V gene. The V gene lost 1 base and the J gene lost 8 bases, with 5 bases spanning the gap. The DNA of the CDR3 is TGTGCCAGCAGTGAAGTGGGAGGCTACACCTTC. Protein product: CASSEVGGYTF.

This CDR3 is CASSLVGTVRGYTF. In DNA form, the CDR3 reads TGTGCCAGCAGCTTAGTAGGAACAGTCAGGGGCTACACCTTC. This sequence joins TRBV11-2 and TRBJ1-2; D gene ambiguous. The V gene's germline CDR1 is SGHAT and CDR2 FQNNGV. CDR3 length: 14 residues. V lost 1 base and J lost 8, with 14 bases in between. Using reference TRBV11-2 and TRBJ1-2 for the parts outside the CDR3, the full variable domain is EAGVAQSPRYKIIEKRQSVAFWCNPISGHATLYWYQQILGQGPKLLIQFQNNGVVDDSQLPKDRFSAERLKGVDSTLKIQPAKLEDSAVYLCASSLVGTVRGYTFGSGTRLTVV.

In this sample, this clone turned up a few times. This chain connects TRBV7-8 to TRBJ2-7; 7 bases are a match to TRBD2. Trimming cost V 2 bases and J 7 bases; bases outside gene matches: 11. Germline V gene lookup returns CDR1 SGHVS and CDR2 FQNEAQ. The CDR3 is made up of 15 amino acids. CDR3 residues: CASSLLAGFLGEQYF. CDR3 DNA sequence: TGTGCCAGCAGCTTATTAGCGGGTTTTTTGGGGGAGCAGTACTTC.